The source of this TCR beta chain is a study of shared clonotypes between healthy human individuals. General study findings and limits: Clonotypes which were not shared had lower generation probabilities than clonotypes that all four donors shared.

Within Nashville, Tennessee resided all donors, each a Caucasian adult. Splitting the CD4+ cells yielded a CD45RA+ naive subset and a CD45RA-negative memory subset. Original handling: ImmunoSEQ gave junction-only sequences without quality scores, so filtering differed. Clones were read by immunoSEQ multiplex PCR, and TCRdb kept only the in-frame ones, dropping some. V and J calls and clone size are copied from that table; D and trimming were computed from the DNA. Among approximately 1.1 million clones, about 80% were seen once, and the ten largest hold approximately 0.56%. Regarding this clone: The antigen remains undetermined.

The CDR3 loop spans 16 amino acids. The V end lost 8 bases, the J end lost 5 bases, and 24 bases lay between the germline ends. Germline V gene sequence: CDR1 SNHLY, CDR2 FYNNEI. The receptor was derived from a man between 18 and 29 years old in good health. Some clones in this sample may be carry-over from other donors' samples. The chain links TRBV2 to TRBJ1-1; D remains unclear. The sequencing sample was made of memory CD4+ T cells from PBMCs. Specified subset: CD45RA-negative fraction. CDR3 region: CASDLNLGPWKTEAFF. CDR3 sequence (DNA): TGTGCCAGCGACCTCAACCTAGGCCCTTGGAAGACTGAAGCTTTCTTT.